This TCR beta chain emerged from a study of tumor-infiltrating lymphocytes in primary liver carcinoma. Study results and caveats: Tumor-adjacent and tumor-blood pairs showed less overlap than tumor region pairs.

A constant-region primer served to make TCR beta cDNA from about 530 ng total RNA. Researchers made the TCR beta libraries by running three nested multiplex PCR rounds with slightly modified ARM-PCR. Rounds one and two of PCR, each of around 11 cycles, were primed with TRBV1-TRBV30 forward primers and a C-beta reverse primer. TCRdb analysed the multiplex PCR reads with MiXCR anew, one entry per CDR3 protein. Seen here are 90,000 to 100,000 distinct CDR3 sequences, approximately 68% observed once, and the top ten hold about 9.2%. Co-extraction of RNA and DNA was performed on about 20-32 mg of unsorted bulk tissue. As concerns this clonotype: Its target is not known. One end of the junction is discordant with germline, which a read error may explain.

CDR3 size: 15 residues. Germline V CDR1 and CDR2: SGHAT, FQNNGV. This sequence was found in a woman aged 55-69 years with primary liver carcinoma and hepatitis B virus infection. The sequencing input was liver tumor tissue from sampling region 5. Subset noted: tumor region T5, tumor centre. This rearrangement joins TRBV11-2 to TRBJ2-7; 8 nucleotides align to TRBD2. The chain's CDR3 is CANTREVGESYEQYF. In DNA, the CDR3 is TGTGCCAATACGCGGGAGGTAGGTGAATCCTATGAGCAGTACTTC.